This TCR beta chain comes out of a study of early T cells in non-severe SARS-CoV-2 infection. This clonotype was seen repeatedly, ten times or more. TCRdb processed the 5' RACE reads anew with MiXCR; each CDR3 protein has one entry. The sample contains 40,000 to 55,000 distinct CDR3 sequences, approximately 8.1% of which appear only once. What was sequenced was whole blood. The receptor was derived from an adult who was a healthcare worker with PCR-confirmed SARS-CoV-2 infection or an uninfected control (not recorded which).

CDR3 sequence reads: CASSYSRGDQPQHF. DNA of the CDR3: TGTGCCAGCAGTTACTCGAGGGGGGATCAGCCCCAGCATTTT. The V call is TRBV6-6, the J call TRBJ1-5; D is perhaps TRBD1 (6 bases). This CDR3 region has 14 residues. Germline CDR1 MNHNY, CDR2 SVGAGI (reference sequence). With 0 bases removed from V and 5 bases from J, the gap between germline ends came to 8 bases.